This T cell receptor (beta chain) was profiled in a study of T cells and Merkel cell carcinoma outcomes. General study findings and limits: Reportedly, T-cell repertoire with density predicts Merkel cell carcinoma outcomes.

Regarding this clone: Its antigen is undetermined.

Germline V gene data show CDR1 as SEHNR and CDR2 as FQNEAQ (reference sequence). This CDR3 has 17 residues. Trimming left V 0 bases short and J 1 base short, with 15 bases between. Profiling relied on immunoSEQ multiplex PCR, and the TCRdb table lists in-frame clones only, not all of them. The sample carries roughly 940 clones, roughly 91% recorded once. This TCR came from a human donor with Merkel cell carcinoma. The genes are TRBV7-9 and TRBJ1-1, with D uncertain. The sequenced material came from tumor tissue from Merkel cell carcinoma. The CDR3 loop reads CASSLAGEARWNTEAFF. CDR3 in DNA: TGTGCCAGCAGCTTAGCGGGAGAGGCCAGGTGGAACACTGAAGCTTTCTTT. The complete variable domain, with remaining parts taken from reference TRBV7-9 and TRBJ1-1, reads DTGVSQNPRHKITKRGQNVTFRCDPISEHNRLYWYRQTLGQGPEFLTYFQNEAQLEKSRLLSDRFSAERPKGSFSTLEIQRTEQGDSAMYLCASSLAGEARWNTEAFFGQGTRLTVV.